One sample yielded the 25 T cell receptor beta chains listed below, sequenced in a study of blood T cell repertoires in COVID-19. Sequencing used immunoSEQ multiplex PCR; TCRdb keeps in-frame clones, though not all of them. This table has approximately 160,000 clones, roughly 83% appearing once. The specimen was PBMCs or T cells enriched from blood (not recorded which). The receptors were gathered from a woman aged 50 to 65 who had recovered from COVID-19.

The genes are TRBV7-9 and TRBJ1-3; D is unclear. V was clipped by 5 bases and J by 4 bases, with 18 bases between them. The germline gives CDR1 SEHNR, CDR2 FQNEAQ (reference sequence). This CDR3 spans 16 amino acids. The CDR3 protein is CASSDPLGVSGNTIYF. Here the CDR3 DNA reads TGTGCCAGCAGCGACCCACTCGGGGTATCAGGAAACACCATATATTTT.

The DNA of the CDR3 is TGTGCCAGCAGTCCCCGGACTAGCGGAACCCAAGAGACCCAGTACTTC. This codes for CASSPRTSGTQETQYF. V and J are TRBV25-1 and TRBJ2-5; 10 nucleotides align to TRBD2. V shed 5 bases and J 1 base; nucleotides not matched to a gene: 7. Germline CDR1 and CDR2: MGHDK and SYGVNS. The CDR3 consists of 16 residues.

This clone was detected only once. The chain couples TRBV5-1 to TRBJ1-1; 8 bases agree with TRBD1. Germline lookup yields CDR1 SGHRS and CDR2 YFSETQ. CDR3 length equals 15 residues. J lost 4 bases, V lost 0 bases, and 5 bases had no gene match. In nucleotides, the CDR3 is TGCGCCAGCAGCTTGGAGGCAGGGGGCAGCACTGAAGCTTTCTTT. Its translation is CASSLEAGGSTEAFF.

This clone was picked up a small number of times. This chain connects TRBV28 to TRBJ1-6; D may be TRBD1 (6 bases). Germline V gene lookup returns CDR1 MDHEN and CDR2 SYDVKM. V was clipped by 9 bases and J by 8 bases, with 20 bases between them. The CDR3 sequence is 15 residues long. The CDR3 sequence is CASSFGAQGYSPLHF. In DNA form, the CDR3 reads TGTGCCAGTTCATTTGGGGCTCAGGGGTATTCACCCCTCCACTTT.

The gene calls are TRBV18 and TRBJ2-3, with a tentative D call TRBD2 (6 bases). Per germline, CDR1 KGHSH and CDR2 LQKENI. The CDR3 runs to 14 residues. The ends were cut back, 3 bases at V and 8 bases at J, with 15 bases in the middle. The CDR3 nucleotides read TGTGCCAGCTCACCGCGGGACCGGATCGGTACGCAGTATTTT. This translates into CASSPRDRIGTQYF.

This clone was picked up a small number of times. The V call is TRBV24-1, the J call TRBJ1-2; unclear D gene. The CDR3 sequence is 12 residues long. The V end lost 9 bases, the J end lost 8 bases, and 15 bases lay between the germline ends. Germline V gene lookup returns CDR1 KGHDR and CDR2 SFDVKD. The CDR3 loop is CATESAAEGYTF. The CDR3 DNA sequence: TGTGCCACCGAATCTGCCGCCGAGGGCTACACCTTC.

The CDR3 region is CASSPDRGPIYGYTF. CDR3 nucleotides: TGTGCCAGCAGCCCGGACAGGGGACCCATCTATGGCTACACCTTC. The chain recombines TRBV6-4 with TRBJ1-2, with TRBD1 matching 9 bases. With V trimmed by 6 bases and J by 4 bases, 9 bases remained unmatched. Germline CDR1 reads MRHNA; CDR2 reads SNTAGT. There are 15 residues in the CDR3.

V is TRBV7-2 and J is TRBJ1-1, with D maybe TRBD1 (5 bases). V was trimmed by 4 bases and J by 4 bases, leaving 13 bases between them. CDR3 length: 14 residues. Germline V gene lookup returns CDR1 SGHTA and CDR2 FQGNSA. In DNA form, the CDR3 reads TGTGCCAGCAGCTACAGTCAGGGAACCACTGAAGCTTTCTTT. It is translated as CASSYSQGTTEAFF. The full variable domain, with the rest looked up from reference TRBV7-2 and TRBJ1-1, is GAGVSQSPSNKVTEKGKDVELRCDPISGHTALYWYRQSLGQGLEFLIYFQGNSAPDKSGLPSDRFSAERTGGSVSTLTIQRTQQEDSAVYLCASSYSQGTTEAFFGQGTRLTVV.

V is TRBV28 and J is TRBJ1-2, with D hard to call. The CDR3 extends over 14 amino acids. Trimming stripped 6 bases from V and 2 bases from J, with 13 bases between. Germline lookup yields CDR1 MDHEN and CDR2 SYDVKM. The CDR3 spells CASSSGALNYGYTF. CDR3 DNA: TGTGCCAGCAGCTCGGGAGCTTTAAACTATGGCTACACCTTC.

V is TRBV2 and J is TRBJ1-4; maybe TRBD1 (6 bases). The CDR3 is 16 residues long. Germline V gene data show CDR1 as SNHLY and CDR2 as FYNNEI. V dropped 6 bases and J dropped 4 bases, with 18 bases sitting between them. CDR3 residues: CASRNQQGVINEKLFF. The DNA of the CDR3 is TGTGCCAGCAGGAACCAACAGGGAGTTATTAATGAAAAACTGTTTTTT.

The J gene is TRBJ2-4, the V gene TRBV6-5, with 8 bases lining up with TRBD1. The CDR3 spans 15 residues. Trimming at V came to 5 bases and at J to 0 bases, leaving 3 bases not matched to a gene. The germline V gene encodes CDR1 MNHEY and CDR2 SVGAGI. This CDR3 reads CASSKDRVAKNIQYF. The CDR3 coding sequence is TGTGCCAGCAGTAAGGACAGGGTAGCCAAAAACATTCAGTACTTC.

This clone was recorded a few times. The CDR3 DNA sequence: TGCGCCAGCAGCCCGTTGACAGCTCACGTTTGGGATACGCAGTATTTT. It encodes CASSPLTAHVWDTQYF. The chain is built from TRBV23-1 and TRBJ2-3; a weak D match, TRBD1 (5 bases). TRBV23-1 is an ORF for which the function is uncertain. V lost 6 bases to trimming and J lost 6 bases, with 22 bases between them. This CDR3 region has 16 residues.

This clone is a singleton in its sample. J is TRBJ1-2 and V is TRBV19; D is uncertain. V was clipped by 6 bases and J by 12 bases, with 17 bases between them. The germline V gene has CDR1 LNHDA and CDR2 SQIVND (reference sequence). The CDR3 contains 12 residues. The CDR3: CASRGGLRRDTF. CDR3 nucleotides: TGTGCCAGTAGGGGAGGATTACGGAGGGACACCTTC.

The chain employs TRBV5-6 and TRBJ1-2; D ambiguous. The CDR3 consists of 12 residues. Trimming stripped 6 bases from V and 6 bases from J, with 12 bases between. CDR1 SGHDT and CDR2 YYEEEE come from the germline V gene. The CDR3 reads CASTPGGDGYTF. CDR3 coding DNA: TGTGCCAGCACACCCGGCGGCGATGGCTACACCTTC.

This chain links TRBV7-2 with TRBJ2-5; 9 nucleotides align to TRBD2. Trimming cost V 1 base and J 4 bases; bases outside gene matches: 7. CDR1 and CDR2 (germline): SGHTA, FQGNSA. The CDR3 spans 16 residues. Here the CDR3 DNA reads TGTGCCAGCAGCTTAGAGTGGCGGGGGGGCCGAGAGACCCAGTACTTC. Encoded protein: CASSLEWRGGRETQYF. The entire variable domain, with the rest obtained from reference TRBV7-2 and TRBJ2-5, is as follows: GAGVSQSPSNKVTEKGKDVELRCDPISGHTALYWYRQSLGQGLEFLIYFQGNSAPDKSGLPSDRFSAERTGGSVSTLTIQRTQQEDSAVYLCASSLEWRGGRETQYFGPGTRLLVL.

This clone was detected a few times. The V and J genes are TRBV6-2 or TRBV6-3 and TRBJ1-1; TRBD1 aligns across 8 bases. V was pared by 2 bases and J by 2 bases, with 10 bases of the junction left unmatched. This CDR3 spans 17 amino acids. Germline V CDR1 and CDR2: MNHEY, SVGEGT. The CDR3 coding sequence is TGTGCCAGCAGTTACGGAGCATCGACAGGGGTAAACACTGAAGCTTTCTTT. Its translation: CASSYGASTGVNTEAFF.

This clone is a singleton in its sample. The chain combines TRBV9 with TRBJ2-5; maybe TRBD2 (6 bases). CDR1 and CDR2 from the germline V gene are SGDLS and YYNGEE. V gave up 0 bases and J gave up 7 bases, with 13 bases separating them. The CDR3 runs 14 residues. Here the CDR3 DNA reads TGTGCCAGCAGCGTAGCGGGAGAGAGGGGGACCCAGTACTTC. Translation: CASSVAGERGTQYF.

Here the CDR3 DNA reads TGTGCCAGCAGCTTTTCCTCGATCACTCTTGGGCGAGGGGCTTTCTTT. It codes for CASSFSSITLGRGAFF. The chain is built from TRBV11-2 and TRBJ1-1; no clear D gene. Trimming removed 3 bases from V and 11 bases from J, with 25 bases in between. Germline values: CDR1 SGHAT, CDR2 FQNNGV. This CDR3 region has 16 residues.

This chain links TRBV6-5 with TRBJ2-7; TRBD2 agrees at 7 bases. The CDR3 length is 13 residues. V lost 2 bases to trimming and J lost 12 bases; unmatched junction nucleotides: 10. Germline lookup yields CDR1 MNHEY and CDR2 SVGAGI. The CDR3 loop reads CASSYAEAGPTYV. The CDR3 nucleotides read TGTGCCAGCAGTTACGCGGAAGCGGGGCCCACGTACGTC.

This clone appeared many times. The chain links TRBV6-1 to TRBJ2-1; 13 bases map to TRBD2. V trimming: 11 bases; J trimming: 9 bases; junction bases outside the gene matches: 10. CDR3 size: 14 residues. Germline CDR1 and CDR2: MNHNS and SASEGT. CDR3 residues: CAGGGLAGFSEQFF. Here the CDR3 DNA reads TGTGCCGGGGGGGGACTAGCGGGATTTAGTGAGCAGTTCTTC.

The genes are TRBV5-1 and TRBJ1-6; D is ambiguous. The germline gives CDR1 SGHRS, CDR2 YFSETQ. This CDR3 contains 14 residues. The V end lost 2 bases, the J end lost 6 bases, and 9 bases lay between the germline ends. CDR3: CASSLTVTNSPLHF. CDR3 nucleotides: TGCGCCAGCAGCTTAACAGTTACTAATTCACCCCTCCACTTT. Full variable domain (missing parts from reference TRBV5-1 and TRBJ1-6): KAGVTQTPRYLIKTRGQQVTLSCSPISGHRSVSWYQQTPGQGLQFLFEYFSETQRNKGNFPGRFSGRQFSNSRSEMNVSTLELGDSALYLCASSLTVTNSPLHFGNGTRLTVT.

This chain joins TRBV5-1 and TRBJ1-2, with a tentative D call TRBD1 (5 bases). In germline, CDR1 is SGHRS, CDR2 YFSETQ. V shed 2 bases and J shed 3 bases, with 14 bases lying between them. The CDR3 extends over 15 amino acids. As DNA, the CDR3 is TGCGCCAGCAGCTTCGCCCAGGGCATGGACTATGGCTACACCTTC. Its protein is CASSFAQGMDYGYTF.

The CDR3 bases are TGTGCCACCAGCAGAGGACAGTTTTCACCCCTCCACTTT. This gives the protein CATSRGQFSPLHF. The chain links TRBV15 to TRBJ1-6, with a weak D call TRBD1 (5 bases). The V and J ends lost 1 base and 9 bases respectively, with 7 bases between them. The CDR3 is 13 amino acids. Germline CDR1 is LNHNV and CDR2 is YYDKDF (reference sequence).

The chain carries TRBV5-1 and TRBJ1-4; D gene unclear. V lost 4 bases, J lost 2 bases, and 9 bases lay in between. The CDR3 is made up of 14 amino acids. Germline CDR1 is SGHRS and CDR2 is YFSETQ. In nucleotides, the CDR3 is TGCGCCAGCAGCCCTATCGGGACTAATGAAAAACTGTTTTTT. Translated: CASSPIGTNEKLFF.

The J gene is TRBJ1-5, the V gene TRBV3-1 (or the pseudogene TRBV3-2); no clear D gene. V gave up 1 base and J gave up 0 bases, with 13 bases separating them. Germline CDR1 is LGHDT and CDR2 is YNNKEL (reference sequence). CDR3 length equals 17 residues. The CDR3 DNA reads TGTGCCAGCAGCCAAGGGGGAGCCGCATATAGCAATCAGCCCCAGCATTTT. Residues: CASSQGGAAYSNQPQHF.